Described below is a single T cell receptor (beta chain) sequence and its context. Its cognate antigen is unknown. The V and J ends lost 8 bases and 4 bases respectively, with 12 bases between them. The CDR3 extends over 14 amino acids. The sample originates from a study of Graves' ophthalmopathy and Graves' hyperthyroidism. Scientists amplified the TCR beta CDR3 regions from RNA transcripts. RT-PCR in the first round used HTBI primers; a second-round multiplex PCR followed. TCRdb ran MiXCR on the multiplex PCR reads and lists one entry per CDR3 protein. The sample lists 400,000 or so distinct CDR3 sequences, roughly 15% occurring once. Study findings and constraints: A 13-signature model separated ophthalmopathy from stable hyperthyroidism, approximately 87% sensitivity, just over 80% specificity.

Sequencing input: peripheral blood. The TCR was taken from a woman in her late teens or twenties with stable Graves' hyperthyroidism. This sequence joins TRBV12-3 or TRBV12-4 and TRBJ1-6; the D is unclear. The CDR3 spells CASRWERYNSPLHF. DNA for the CDR3: TGTGCCAGCCGTTGGGAACGGTATAATTCACCCCTCCACTTT.